These T cell receptor beta chains were read from a single sample in a study of T cell responses to AZD1222 COVID-19 vaccine. Using immunoSEQ multiplex PCR, the repertoire was profiled, and TCRdb retains in-frame clones only, with some absent. This table holds about 98,000 clones, 70% to 90% found once. The specimen was peripheral blood, collected on day 0 of MenACWY control vaccination. All receptors derive from an adult in good health. The CDR3 runs from the conserved cysteine through the conserved F or W. The D gene is left open where the match is weak. Expanded clones are given a class, and other clones once, few, many or no size at all.

v_gene	j_gene	abundance	d_gene	CDR3aa	CDR3nt
TRBV6-5	TRBJ1-2	-	-	CASGERGGYTF	TGTGCCAGCGGCGAACGGGGGGGCTACACCTTC
TRBV6-1	TRBJ1-5	-	-	CASSDPGMIKTQHF	TGTGCCAGCAGTGATCCGGGCATGATCAAGACCCAGCATTTT
TRBV6-6	TRBJ1-4	-	-	CASSYVGGTNEKLFF	TGTGCCAGCAGTTACGTGGGAGGGACAAATGAAAAACTGTTTTTT
TRBV18	TRBJ1-5	-	-	CASSPQGWSQPQHF	TGTGCCAGCTCACCACAGGGTTGGAGTCAGCCCCAGCATTTT
TRBV19	TRBJ1-5	-	-	CASTTGTYSNQPQHF	TGTGCCAGTACCACCGGGACTTATAGCAATCAGCCCCAGCATTTT
TRBV5-1	TRBJ2-7	-	-	CASSLVDSSYEQYF	TGCGCCAGCAGCTTGGTTGATAGCTCCTACGAGCAGTACTTC
TRBV9	TRBJ2-7	-	TRBD2	CASSPWEGYEQYF	TGTGCCAGCAGCCCCTGGGAGGGCTACGAGCAGTACTTC
TRBV7-2	TRBJ2-1	-	-	CASTPHGGLNNEQFF	TGTGCCAGCACCCCCCACGGGGGGCTGAACAATGAGCAGTTCTTC
TRBV30	TRBJ2-2	-	-	CAWSQGNTGELFF	TGTGCCTGGAGTCAGGGGAACACCGGGGAGCTGTTTTTT
TRBV5-4	TRBJ2-7	-	-	CASSRWSGASYEQYF	TGTGCCAGCAGCCGTTGGTCGGGGGCCTCCTACGAGCAGTACTTC
TRBV5-4	TRBJ1-5	-	-	CASSLGRDQPQHF	TGTGCCAGCAGCCTGGGCAGGGATCAGCCCCAGCATTTT
TRBV7-9	TRBJ2-7	-	-	CASSLRGTEQYF	TGTGCCAGCAGCTTAAGAGGGACCGAGCAGTACTTC
TRBV9	TRBJ2-1	-	TRBD1	CASSVVRTGEQFF	TGTGCCAGCAGCGTAGTAAGGACAGGTGAGCAGTTCTTC
TRBV2	TRBJ1-1	-	TRBD1	CASSEYGAGGTEAFF	TGTGCCAGCAGTGAATACGGGGCAGGGGGCACTGAAGCTTTCTTT
TRBV27	TRBJ1-1	-	-	CASSFGGNTEAFF	TGTGCCAGCAGTTTCGGGGGGAACACTGAAGCTTTCTTT
TRBV3-1/TRBV3-2	TRBJ2-1	-	TRBD2	CASRAPGGAGNNEQFF	TGTGCCAGCAGGGCCCCCGGGGGGGCCGGGAACAATGAGCAGTTCTTC
TRBV6-2/TRBV6-3	TRBJ2-5	-	TRBD2	CASSYSIAGKQETQYF	TGTGCCAGCAGTTACTCGATAGCGGGGAAACAAGAGACCCAGTACTTC
TRBV7-2	TRBJ1-1	-	-	CASSLRSGNTEAFF	TGTGCCAGCAGCTTAAGGTCCGGTAACACTGAAGCTTTCTTT
TRBV24-1	TRBJ1-3	-	-	CATREGPQGTIYF	TGTGCCACCCGAGAGGGCCCCCAGGGCACCATATATTTT
TRBV29-1	TRBJ1-1	once	TRBD1	CSVHTGVNTEAFF	TGCAGCGTGCACACAGGGGTGAACACTGAAGCTTTCTTT
TRBV2	TRBJ1-5	-	-	CASSERRGNQPQHF	TGTGCCAGCAGTGAGAGACGGGGCAATCAGCCCCAGCATTTT
TRBV20-1	TRBJ1-2	-	-	CSAHRAYGYTF	TGCAGTGCCCACCGTGCCTATGGCTACACCTTC
TRBV4-1	TRBJ1-6	-	-	CASSQDRGTNSPLHF	TGCGCCAGCAGCCAAGACAGGGGAACGAATTCACCCCTCCACTTT
TRBV7-3	TRBJ1-1	-	TRBD1	CASSPGQGAAFF	TGTGCCAGCAGCCCGGGACAGGGGGCAGCTTTCTTT
TRBV4-1	TRBJ2-7	-	-	CASSQESWGGKYF	TGCGCCAGCAGCCAAGAGTCGTGGGGGGGCAAGTACTTC
TRBV6-2/TRBV6-3	TRBJ1-2	-	-	CASSGLPGGYTF	TGTGCCAGCAGTGGGCTCCCTGGAGGCTACACCTTC
TRBV11-1	TRBJ2-1	few	-	CASSTESGVPNEQFF	TGTGCCAGCAGTACCGAGTCGGGGGTCCCCAATGAGCAGTTCTTC
TRBV12-3/TRBV12-4	TRBJ1-1	-	TRBD1	CASHRGMNTEAFF	TGTGCCAGTCACAGGGGAATGAACACTGAAGCTTTCTTT
TRBV29-1	TRBJ1-2	-	-	CSVIQGRDYGYTF	TGCAGCGTTATACAGGGAAGGGACTATGGCTACACCTTC
TRBV19	TRBJ1-5	-	-	CASSIRFISPHQPQHF	TGTGCCAGTAGTATACGTTTTATAAGCCCCCATCAGCCCCAGCATTTT
TRBV11-2	TRBJ1-2	-	-	CASSLDQGLGGYTF	TGTGCCAGCAGCTTAGATCAGGGCCTAGGTGGCTACACCTTC
TRBV12-3/TRBV12-4	TRBJ1-5	-	-	CASSPQRNQPQHF	TGTGCCAGCAGTCCTCAGAGAAATCAGCCCCAGCATTTT
TRBV19	TRBJ1-4	once	-	CASSTAVATNEKLFF	TGTGCCAGTAGTACCGCAGTCGCAACTAATGAAAAACTGTTTTTT
TRBV19	TRBJ2-3	-	TRBD1	CASSLGTATSTDTQYF	TGTGCCAGTAGCCTCGGGACAGCAACTAGCACAGATACGCAGTATTTT
TRBV20-1	TRBJ2-7	-	TRBD2	CSASSPSGGYEQYF	TGCAGTGCTAGTTCTCCTAGCGGGGGCTACGAGCAGTACTTC
TRBV27	TRBJ2-7	few	-	CASSLGTFSGYEQYF	TGTGCCAGCAGTTTAGGAACCTTCTCGGGCTACGAGCAGTACTTC
TRBV12-3/TRBV12-4	TRBJ1-2	-	-	CASSYGGGYGYTF	TGTGCCAGCAGTTACGGGGGGGGCTATGGCTACACCTTC
TRBV19	TRBJ1-4	-	-	CASSIKRSTNEKLFF	TGTGCCAGTAGTATTAAAAGATCAACTAATGAAAAACTGTTTTTT
TRBV11-2	TRBJ1-3	once	-	CASSFSSSSGNTIYF	TGTGCCAGCAGCTTCAGTTCGAGCTCTGGAAACACCATATATTTT
TRBV11-2	TRBJ1-3	-	-	CASSPKGLRSGNTIYF	TGTGCCAGCAGCCCCAAGGGGTTGCGCTCTGGAAACACCATATATTTT
TRBV29-1	TRBJ1-1	-	-	CSVEVGGNTEAFF	TGCAGCGTTGAAGTAGGCGGTAACACTGAAGCTTTCTTT
TRBV4-3	TRBJ1-6	few	-	CASSQNPENNSPLHF	TGCGCCAGCAGCCAGAATCCAGAGAATAATTCACCCCTCCACTTT
TRBV6-5	TRBJ2-3	-	-	CASSYRRTDTQYF	TGTGCCAGCAGTTACAGGCGCACAGATACGCAGTATTTT
TRBV29-1	TRBJ2-5	-	TRBD1	CSALTGGETQYF	TGCAGCGCCCTTACAGGGGGAGAGACCCAGTACTTC
TRBV9	TRBJ2-7	few	-	CASSVGTAAYEQYF	TGTGCCAGCAGCGTTGGGACGGCAGCCTACGAGCAGTACTTC
TRBV9	TRBJ1-3	-	-	CASSVGGSSGNTIYF	TGTGCCAGCAGCGTAGGCGGCAGCTCTGGAAACACCATATATTTT
TRBV4-1	TRBJ2-1	-	-	CASSKGGLLNNEQFF	TGCGCCAGCAGCAAAGGGGGACTACTAAACAATGAGCAGTTCTTC
TRBV12-3/TRBV12-4	TRBJ1-5	once	-	CASSSKNQPQHF	TGTGCCAGCAGTAGCAAAAATCAGCCCCAGCATTTT
TRBV5-1	TRBJ1-1	once	-	CASSLANRVDTEAFF	TGCGCCAGCAGCTTGGCCAACAGGGTAGACACTGAAGCTTTCTTT
TRBV11-2	TRBJ1-2	-	TRBD1	CASSLNRGATYGYTF	TGTGCCAGCAGCTTAAACAGGGGGGCGACCTATGGCTACACCTTC
TRBV2	TRBJ1-6	-	-	CASYPIQGNSPLHF	TGTGCCAGCTATCCCATCCAGGGTAATTCACCCCTCCACTTT